This T cell receptor (beta chain) was found in a study of T cell changes during pregnancy in multiple sclerosis. The CDR3 has 16 residues. The germline gives CDR1 LNHDA, CDR2 SQIVND (reference sequence). V lost 9 bases and J lost 0; bases outside the gene matches: 11. The table came from immunoSEQ multiplex PCR; TCRdb's copy has only in-frame clones and leaves some out. The sample includes roughly 70,000 clones, 85% to 95% of them seen just once. This rearrangement joins TRBV19 to TRBJ1-5, with 7 bases identical to TRBD1. The material sequenced was peripheral blood, taken before pregnancy. The TCR sequence derives from a female donor with multiple sclerosis, enrolled in a pregnancy study. The CDR3 here is CASSSQQGYSNQPQHF. The CDR3 DNA sequence: TGTGCCAGCTCCTCCCAACAGGGGTATAGCAATCAGCCCCAGCATTTT.